Following are 22 T cell receptor beta chains from one sample sequenced in a study of blood T cell repertoires in COVID-19. Generated by immunoSEQ multiplex PCR, the TCRdb table keeps only in-frame clones and is missing some. The table includes a few hundred thousand clones, 85% to 90% detected once. Source material: peripheral blood. The source is a woman in her 70s with active or convalescent COVID-19.

The V and J genes are TRBV19 and TRBJ1-1, with D possibly matching TRBD1 (5 bases). V was cut by 10 bases and J by 3 bases, with 18 bases left in between. This CDR3 comprises 14 residues. Germline V gene data show CDR1 as LNHDA and CDR2 as SQIVND (reference sequence). The CDR3 protein is CATASAGWDTEAFF. The CDR3 region has the DNA TGTGCCACCGCCTCCGCAGGGTGGGACACTGAAGCTTTCTTT.

The CDR3 DNA sequence: TGTGCCAGCAGCTCCCAGAGTGGGCCTACAACTGAAGCTTTCTTT. This gives the protein CASSSQSGPTTEAFF. The chain is built from TRBV7-2 and TRBJ1-1; D gene uncertain. V gave up 4 bases and J gave up 5 bases, with 17 bases separating them. CDR3 size: 15 residues. Germline CDR1 is SGHTA and CDR2 is FQGNSA.

This sequence joins TRBV11-3 and TRBJ1-6; 8 positions match TRBD1. The CDR3 totals 16 residues. Trimming cost V 4 bases and J 7 bases; bases outside gene matches: 9. CDR1 SGHNT and CDR2 YENEEA come from the germline V gene. DNA for the CDR3: TGTGCCAGCAGCTCTGCGAGGACAGGGATGAATTCACCCCTCCACTTT. This encodes CASSSARTGMNSPLHF.

This chain uses TRBV7-9 with TRBJ1-3; no definite D call. The CDR3 totals 15 residues. V gave up 0 bases and J gave up 6 bases, with 12 bases separating them. Looked up from germline, CDR1 is SEHNR and CDR2 is FQNEAQ (reference sequence). CDR3 in amino acids: CASSLALAGENTIYF. The CDR3 DNA sequence: TGTGCCAGCAGCTTAGCTCTGGCCGGGGAAAACACCATATATTTT. The full variable domain, rest sourced from reference TRBV7-9 and TRBJ1-3, is DTGVSQNPRHKITKRGQNVTFRCDPISEHNRLYWYRQTLGQGPEFLTYFQNEAQLEKSRLLSDRFSAERPKGSFSTLEIQRTEQGDSAMYLCASSLALAGENTIYFGEGSWLTVV.

J is TRBJ1-5 and V is TRBV6-1; D ambiguous. Trimming left V 1 base short and J 15 bases short, with 16 bases between. The CDR3 totals 13 residues. CDR1 and CDR2 (germline): MNHNS, SASEGT. The DNA of the CDR3 is TGTGCCAGCAGTGAAGAACGTGCGGCGTCCCGGCATTTT. This codes for CASSEERAASRHF.

The V and J genes are TRBV5-6 and TRBJ1-5, with a tentative D call TRBD1 (5 bases). V was pared by 4 bases and J by 6 bases, with 14 bases between. CDR3 length: 14 amino acids. Germline V gene lookup returns CDR1 SGHDT and CDR2 YYEEEE. CDR3 sequence: CASSPQAGGQPQHF. CDR3 nucleotide sequence: TGTGCCAGCAGCCCCCAGGCGGGGGGTCAGCCCCAGCATTTT.

This rearrangement joins TRBV28 to TRBJ1-1; the match to TRBD1 covers 9 bases. This CDR3 contains 14 residues. CDR1 and CDR2 from the germline V gene are MDHEN and SYDVKM. V lost 3 bases to trimming and J lost 10 bases; unmatched junction nucleotides: 9. The CDR3 coding sequence is TGTGCCAGCAGTTTGACAGGGGGTGGGAAAGGAGCTTTCTTT. The encoded protein is CASSLTGGGKGAFF.

The J gene is TRBJ1-1, the V gene TRBV29-1; TRBD1 might be the D (5 bases). V was cut by 3 bases and J by 1 base, with 12 bases left in between. The CDR3 consists of 14 residues. From germline, CDR1 is SQVTM and CDR2 ANQGSEA. In nucleotides, the CDR3 is TGCAGCGTTGATCAGGGCAGCACGAACACTGAAGCTTTCTTT. Translating it yields CSVDQGSTNTEAFF.

This rearrangement joins TRBV5-4 to TRBJ1-2, with 7 nucleotides matching TRBD1. The ends lost 2 bases at V and 4 bases at J; junction bases unmatched: 5. There are 14 residues in the CDR3. Germline assignment: CDR1 SGHNT and CDR2 YYREEE (reference sequence). DNA of the CDR3: TGTGCCAGCAGCTTTTCGACAGGGACCTATGGCTACACCTTC. This gives the protein CASSFSTGTYGYTF.

This rearrangement joins TRBV5-3 to TRBJ2-7; weak D call: TRBD1 (5 bases). TRBV5-3 carries the ORF label, with uncertain function. V lost 0 bases and J lost 4, with 11 bases in between. This CDR3 comprises 14 residues. The CDR3 reads CARSLARAVYEQYF. CDR3 bases: TGTGCCAGAAGCTTGGCCAGGGCAGTTTACGAGCAGTACTTC.

The chain links TRBV28 to TRBJ1-1, with D perhaps TRBD1 (6 bases). Trimming removed 1 base at V and 5 bases at J, with 11 bases between. Germline V gene sequence: CDR1 MDHEN, CDR2 SYDVKM. This CDR3 is built from 14 residues. CDR3 region: CASSLYTQGTEAFF. The DNA for the CDR3 is TGTGCCAGCAGTTTATATACCCAGGGGACTGAAGCTTTCTTT.

Written as DNA, the CDR3 is TGTGCCAGCAGCTTACGGTCGGCTTCAGGCTACTATGGCTACACCTTC. Its protein product is CASSLRSASGYYGYTF. This chain uses TRBV7-2 with TRBJ1-2, with D hard to call. This CDR3 contains 16 residues. The germline gives CDR1 SGHTA, CDR2 FQGNSA. Trimming removed 2 bases from V and 3 bases from J, with 16 bases in between.

This clone was seen only a few times. The chain joins TRBV29-1 to TRBJ1-1; D might be TRBD1 (5 bases). CDR3 length: 14 residues. Germline CDR1 is SQVTM and CDR2 is ANQGSEA. V lost 7 bases and J 0 bases, leaving 15 bases between the germline ends. The CDR3 nucleotides are TGCAGCGCGAAGGGGTTCGCTATGAACACTGAAGCTTTCTTT. It codes for CSAKGFAMNTEAFF.

This clone was recorded once. The CDR3 loop is CASSQVEGGRADTQYF. CDR3 sequence (DNA): TGCGCCAGCAGCCAAGTCGAAGGGGGCCGGGCAGATACGCAGTATTTT. J is TRBJ2-3 and V is TRBV4-3; 7 positions agree with TRBD1. This CDR3 has 16 amino acids. Germline loops: CDR1 LGHNA, CDR2 YSLEER. The J segment lost 4 bases and the V segment lost 1 base, leaving 8 bases of the junction unmatched.

This clone turned up a few times. The gene calls are TRBV4-1 and TRBJ1-5, with TRBD1 matching over 11 bases. Trimming at V came to 5 bases and at J to 6 bases, leaving 6 bases not matched to a gene. Germline V CDR1 and CDR2: MGHRA, YSYEKL. The CDR3 runs 15 residues. As DNA, the CDR3 is TGCGCCAGCAGCTCCCGGGACAGGGGGTCTCAGCCCCAGCATTTT. It specifies CASSSRDRGSQPQHF.

The V gene is TRBV7-2, the J gene TRBJ2-1; maybe TRBD1 (6 bases). CDR1 and CDR2 (germline): SGHTA, FQGNSA. This CDR3 is 13 amino acids long. V was cut by 1 base and J by 6 bases, with 7 bases left in between. The CDR3 coding sequence is TGTGCCAGCAGCTTAGGGGGGCTCAATGAGCAGTTCTTC. Its translation: CASSLGGLNEQFF.

In regard to this clone: The sample carries other DNA sequences with the same CDR3. The chain has TRBV5-5 and TRBJ2-3; D might be TRBD2 (6 bases). Trimming removed 0 bases at V and 3 bases at J, with 8 bases between. The germline CDR1 and CDR2 sequences are SGHKS and YYEKEE (reference sequence). CDR3 length: 14 residues. The CDR3 region is CASSLDRGTDTQYF. The CDR3 DNA is TGTGCCAGCAGCTTGGATCGGGGGACAGATACGCAGTATTTT.

The rearrangement uses TRBV18 and TRBJ1-1; 9 bases align to TRBD1. J was trimmed by 8 bases and V by 3 bases; bases with no gene match: 13. The CDR3 is made up of 16 amino acids. Germline lookup yields CDR1 KGHSH and CDR2 LQKENI. The CDR3 here is CASSPLTGTGTPEAFF. CDR3 bases: TGTGCCAGCTCACCTTTGACGGGGACAGGGACACCGGAAGCTTTCTTT.

The chain employs TRBV11-2 and TRBJ2-3, with 7 bases identical to TRBD1. V lost 5 bases and J lost 7; bases outside the gene matches: 15. The CDR3 runs to 16 residues. Germline V lookup: CDR1 SGHAT, CDR2 FQNNGV. The DNA of the CDR3 is TGTGCCAGCAGCCACCGACAGGGAGACGCACTAAATACGCAGTATTTT. This gives the protein CASSHRQGDALNTQYF.

The chain employs TRBV10-3 and TRBJ1-2; 7 bases are shared with TRBD1. The CDR3 extends over 15 amino acids. Unmatched junction bases numbered 7, after V lost 6 bases and J lost 0 bases. CDR1 and CDR2 from the germline V gene are ENHRY and SYGVKD. The chain's CDR3 is CAISFGDSANYGYTF. The CDR3 DNA follows: TGTGCCATCAGCTTCGGGGACAGTGCTAACTATGGCTACACCTTC.

The V call is TRBV7-8, the J call TRBJ1-4; D is unresolved. CDR1 and CDR2 (germline): SGHVS, FQNEAQ. V was pared by 2 bases and J by 10 bases, with 17 bases between. The CDR3 is 15 residues long. The CDR3 DNA follows: TGTGCCAGCAGCTTATCGGGAAACTGGGAAGGAAAACTGTTTTTT. Translating gives CASSLSGNWEGKLFF.

The CDR3: CASSFPNSPLHF. The CDR3 DNA reads TGTGCCAGCAGTTTTCCGAATTCACCCCTCCACTTT. The chain combines TRBV27 with TRBJ1-6; D is uncertain. With 3 bases removed from V and 7 bases from J, the gap between germline ends came to 4 bases. There are 12 residues in the CDR3. CDR1 is MNHEY and CDR2 is SMNVEV in the germline V gene (reference sequence).